This T cell receptor (beta chain) was captured by sequencing in a study of T cell repertoires in cytomegalovirus infection. Overall study context: TCR beta signatures that were public indicated CMV infection and matching HLA type. General study results and limits: CMV-specific HLA-C-restricted TCR beta clonotypes dominated the ex vivo response.

CDR1 and CDR2 from the germline V gene are SGHDT and YYEEEE. This CDR3 contains 12 residues. The ends were cut back, 7 bases at V and 0 bases at J, with 7 bases in the middle. A remark on this clonotype: What it binds is unknown.

Via MiXCR, TCRdb re-called the reads, giving one row per CDR3 protein. The sample comprises about 490,000 distinct CDR3 sequences, about 15% of which are singletons, and around 25% rests with the top ten. The receptor's source is a human donor in good health (CMV status not recorded). Some clones in this sample may be carry-over from other donors' samples. The genes are TRBV5-6 and TRBJ1-1; D not certain. Sequencing used CD8+ T cells from PBMCs. For the CDR3, the DNA is TGTGCCAGCGGGATGATGAACACTGAAGCTTTCTTT. Protein sequence: CASGMMNTEAFF.